This passage covers 16 T cell receptor beta chains from one sample sequenced in a study of regulatory T cells in long-lasting Graves disease. The authors built TCR beta libraries using iRepertoire HTBI primers and Arm-PCR of CDR3 regions. MiXCR, applied by TCRdb to the multiplex PCR reads, yields one record per CDR3 protein. The table includes a few hundred thousand distinct CDR3 sequences, 15% to 20% detected once. Specified time point: newly diagnosed GD, antithyroid drugs for less than 3 months. Isolated PBMC RNA provided the starting material for the TCR library. Sequenced here: peripheral blood mononuclear cells (PBMCs), sampled at new diagnosis, from a patient treated with antithyroid drugs. The receptors shown here come from a female donor with Graves disease.

This clonotype occurred many times. The chain uses TRBV6-2 or TRBV6-3 and TRBJ1-2, with D uncertain. Germline assignment: CDR1 MNHEY and CDR2 SVGEGT. The CDR3 runs 15 residues. Trimming pared 0 bases from V and 6 bases from J, leaving 14 bases between. CDR3 coding DNA: TGTGCCAGCAGTTACTCGTTTTCTATGCACAATGGCTACACCTTC. Encoded protein: CASSYSFSMHNGYTF.

This clonotype was recorded at least ten times. The chain recombines TRBV10-1 with TRBJ1-1; 9 bases align to TRBD1. Germline V gene lookup returns CDR1 WNHNN and CDR2 SYGVQD (reference sequence). The CDR3 has 12 residues. V shed 8 bases and J 4 bases; nucleotides not matched to a gene: 2. This chain's CDR3 is CASGQGTTEAFF. CDR3 DNA: TGCGCCAGCGGACAGGGGACCACTGAAGCTTTCTTT.

This rearrangement joins TRBV19 to TRBJ2-1; D is possibly TRBD2 (6 bases). The germline V and J ends were trimmed by 8 bases and 4 bases, with 15 bases remaining between them. In germline, CDR1 is LNHDA, CDR2 SQIVND (reference sequence). The CDR3 covers 14 residues. The CDR3 DNA is TGTGCCAGTTCACCGGGACTCGAGTACAATGAGCAGTTCTTC. Translated, it gives CASSPGLEYNEQFF.

Notes on this clonotype: A read error is possible here, since a much larger clone lies one base away. The chain employs TRBV12-3 or TRBV12-4 and TRBJ1-2, with 11 bases aligning to TRBD1. The CDR3 length is 14 residues. With V trimmed by 6 bases and J by 10 bases, 10 bases remained unmatched. CDR3 region: CASSPGQGALVYTF. CDR3 coding DNA: TGTGCCAGCAGCCCTGGACAGGGGGCACTGGTCTACACCTTC.

For this clonotype: With a much larger clone just one base away, this may be a read error. The chain recombines TRBV4-1 with TRBJ2-1; 7 bases are shared with TRBD1. V lost 6 bases and J lost 10; bases outside the gene matches: 12. The germline CDR1 and CDR2 sequences are MGHRA and YSYEKL. The CDR3 consists of 14 residues. CDR3 nucleotide sequence: TGCGCCAGCAGTTTTCAGGACAGGACCTACGAGCAGTTCTTC. This codes for CASSFQDRTYEQFF.

The sample holds many counts of this clonotype. The V gene is TRBV6-1, the J gene TRBJ2-1; D gene ambiguous. Germline V lookup: CDR1 MNHNS, CDR2 SASEGT. Trimming took 6 bases from V and 3 from J, leaving 9 bases between them. The CDR3 spans 13 residues. The CDR3 loop is CASSVDFYNEQFF. The CDR3 DNA reads as TGTGCCAGCAGCGTAGACTTCTACAATGAGCAGTTCTTC.

The count of this clonotype is one. The chain has TRBV2 and TRBJ2-5, with 10 bases aligning to TRBD2. The closer fit of TRBJ2-1 to the DNA end suggests the J call may be wrong. The length of the CDR3 is 13 residues. CDR1 and CDR2 from the germline V gene are SNHLY and FYNNEI. The CDR3 region is CASSGLAGYEQFF. CDR3 DNA: TGTGCCAGCAGTGGACTAGCGGGCTATGAGCAGTTCTTC.

This clonotype was counted ten times or more. The rearrangement uses TRBV27 and TRBJ1-4, with a possible D match to TRBD1 (5 bases). The germline V and J ends were trimmed by 7 bases and 4 bases, with 16 bases remaining between them. This CDR3 comprises 15 residues. From germline, CDR1 is MNHEY and CDR2 SMNVEV (reference sequence). The CDR3 region is CASKQVGALNEKLFF. CDR3 nucleotides: TGTGCCAGCAAGCAAGTAGGGGCCCTTAATGAAAAACTGTTTTTT.

The chain combines TRBV2 with TRBJ2-7; tentatively, D is TRBD1 (5 bases). V was cut by 5 bases and J by 2 bases, with 13 bases left in between. The germline V gene encodes CDR1 SNHLY and CDR2 FYNNEI. CDR3 length: 14 residues. The CDR3 protein is CASSKGDSTYEQYF. CDR3 in DNA: TGTGCCAGCAGTAAGGGTGACAGTACCTACGAGCAGTACTTC.

The CDR3 loop reads CASRGQAEKLFF. The CDR3 DNA reads TGTGCCAGCAGGGGACAGGCTGAAAAACTGTTTTTT. The chain recombines TRBV6-1 with TRBJ1-4, with 8 bases fitting TRBD1. The trim removed 6 bases at V and 7 bases at J, leaving 1 base unmatched. The V gene's germline CDR1 is MNHNS and CDR2 SASEGT. The length of the CDR3 is 12 residues.

This clonotype was detected many times. The rearrangement links TRBV24-1 to TRBJ2-1, with D perhaps matching TRBD1 or TRBD2 (6 bases each). The length of the CDR3 is 14 residues. Germline CDR1 reads KGHDR; CDR2 reads SFDVKD. The ends were cut back, 9 bases at V and 9 bases at J, with 20 bases in the middle. The CDR3 DNA is TGTGCCACCGCGGGGACAACCCTTGGGGGTGAGCAGTTCTTC. It is translated as CATAGTTLGGEQFF.

This chain uses TRBV6-1 with TRBJ2-7, with 11 bases that match TRBD1. Trimming took 2 bases from V and 3 from J; bases not matched to a gene: 3. Germline V CDR1 and CDR2: MNHNS, SASEGT. The CDR3 extends over 15 amino acids. The CDR3 DNA is TGTGCCAGCAGTGAAACCGGGACAGGGGGCTACGAGCAGTACTTC. Residues: CASSETGTGGYEQYF.

This clonotype was recorded many times. The CDR3 nucleotides are TGTGCCAGCAGCCGACGAGAGGGGTACAATGAGCAGTTCTTC. It codes for CASSRREGYNEQFF. The chain links TRBV6-2 or TRBV6-3 to TRBJ2-1; possibly TRBD1 or TRBD2 for D (5 bases each). Germline loops: CDR1 MNHEY, CDR2 SVGEGT. Trimming removed 6 bases from V and 4 bases from J, with 13 bases in between. The length of the CDR3 is 14 residues.

This clonotype was found many times. This chain uses TRBV12-3 or TRBV12-4 with TRBJ2-1, with 9 bases matching TRBD2. V lost 2 bases and J lost 3; bases outside the gene matches: 2. This CDR3 has 15 residues. CDR3 sequence: CASSLRAGGYNEQFF. CDR3 DNA sequence: TGTGCCAGCAGTTTAAGAGCGGGAGGCTACAATGAGCAGTTCTTC.

This clonotype was counted ten times or more. The CDR3 DNA reads TGCGCCAGCAGTAAGCAATGGGGGGGATTTGCAGATACGCAGTATTTT. This encodes CASSKQWGGFADTQYF. The rearrangement uses TRBV5-1 and TRBJ2-3; 7 nucleotides line up with TRBD2. The V segment lost 5 bases and the J segment 4 bases; nucleotides outside the gene matches: 13. Germline lookup yields CDR1 SGHRS and CDR2 YFSETQ. The CDR3 is made up of 16 amino acids.

This clonotype was observed at least ten times. V is TRBV14 and J is TRBJ1-2, with unresolved D. The CDR3 runs 14 residues. With 0 bases removed from V and 5 bases from J, the gap between germline ends came to 10 bases. Germline CDR1 reads SGHDN; CDR2 reads FVKESK. DNA for the CDR3: TGTGCCAGCAGCCAAGAGGGAGTAGGGTATGGCTACACCTTC. This encodes CASSQEGVGYGYTF.